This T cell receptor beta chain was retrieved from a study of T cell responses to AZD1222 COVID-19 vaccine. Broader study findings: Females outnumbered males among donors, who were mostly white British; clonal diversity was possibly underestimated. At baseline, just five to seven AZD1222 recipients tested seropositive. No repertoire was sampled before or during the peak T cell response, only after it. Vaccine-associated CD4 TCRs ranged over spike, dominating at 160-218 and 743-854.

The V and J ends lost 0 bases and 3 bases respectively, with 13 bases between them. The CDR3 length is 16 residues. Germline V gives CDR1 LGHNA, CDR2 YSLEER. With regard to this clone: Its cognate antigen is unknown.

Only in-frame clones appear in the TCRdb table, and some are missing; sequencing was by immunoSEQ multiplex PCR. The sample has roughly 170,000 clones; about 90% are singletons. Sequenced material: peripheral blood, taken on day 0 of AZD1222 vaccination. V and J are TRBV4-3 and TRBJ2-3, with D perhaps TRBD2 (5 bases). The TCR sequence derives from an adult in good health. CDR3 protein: CASSQDSIAGTDTQYF. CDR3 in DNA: TGCGCCAGCAGCCAAGATAGCATCGCGGGTACAGATACGCAGTATTTT.